The clone carrying this T cell receptor (beta chain) was detected ten times or more. No antigen is known for it. Amplification of TCR beta CDR3 regions was performed using RNA transcripts as template. The HTBI primer set drove a first-round RT-PCR of the TCR CDR3. Each CDR3 protein gets one entry after TCRdb re-called the multiplex PCR reads with MiXCR. This table holds approximately 530,000 distinct CDR3 sequences, 20% found once. V was trimmed by 5 bases and J by 4 bases, leaving 26 bases between them. The CDR3 extends over 18 amino acids. Each 10 ml fresh peripheral blood draw supplied the PBMCs. This entry belongs to a study of T cells in Graves' hyperthyroidism and ophthalmopathy. Background on the study: Before treatment of any kind, peripheral blood was taken at initial diagnosis. Study results and caveats: Through a model of 13 V-J features, ophthalmopathy was separated from stable hyperthyroidism.

The origin of this receptor is a man aged 35 to 55 with Graves' ophthalmopathy. Sequencing input: blood. The rearrangement links TRBV12-3 or TRBV12-4 to TRBJ2-5; D is possibly TRBD2 (5 bases). CDR3 in amino acids: CASSAHLGRLPGGETQYF. DNA of the CDR3: TGTGCCAGCAGTGCCCACCTGGGCCGACTGCCCGGAGGAGAGACCCAGTACTTC.